This T cell receptor beta chain emerged from a study of cytomegalovirus exposure and HLA in healthy donors. 13 Jbeta primers and 60 Vbeta primers were used for the PCR. Produced via immunoSEQ multiplex PCR; TCRdb's table is partial and in-frame only. In the table there are hundreds of thousands of clones, around four fifths of which are singletons. Notes on the study in general: The investigators catalogued 164 TCR beta chains as cytomegalovirus-associated.

Regarding this clone: Its antigen remains unidentified.

Regarding donors, all were healthy bone marrow donors. The V gene lost 11 bases and the J gene lost 2 bases, with 15 bases spanning the gap. The CDR3 length is 13 residues. CDR1 is LNHDA and CDR2 is SQIVND in the germline V gene (reference sequence). The TCR comes from a male donor in good health and CMV-seronegative. The gene calls are TRBV19 and TRBJ1-2, with D possibly matching TRBD1 (5 bases). Sequencing was carried out using PBMCs. The CDR3 DNA is TGTGCCGTACCCGACAGTTTCAACTATGGCTACACCTTC. Amino acids: CAVPDSFNYGYTF.